This record concerns one T cell receptor (beta chain) sequence. Repertoires were generated with immunoSEQ multiplex PCR, while TCRdb's copy carries only in-frame clones and drops some. The sample includes approximately 80,000 clones, approximately 90% seen only once; the top ten take 3% to 4.5%. The V gene's germline CDR1 is GTSNPN and CDR2 SVGIG (reference sequence). CDR3 length: 15 residues. J gave up 3 bases and V 3 bases, and 9 bases lay outside the gene matches. This entry comes from a study of T cell changes during pregnancy in multiple sclerosis. This clonotype originated in a female donor in good health, serving as a control in a pregnancy study. Some clones in this sample may be carry-over from other donors' samples. The genes are TRBV30 and TRBJ1-2; 8 bases map to TRBD1. The material was PBMCs, obtained in the first trimester of pregnancy. The CDR3 region has the DNA TGTGCCTGGAGCATGCAGAAGGGACAGGACTATGGCTACACCTTC. Its protein is CAWSMQKGQDYGYTF.